The clone carrying this T cell receptor beta chain was recorded a few times. Its antigen is currently unknown. Germline V gene lookup returns CDR1 MRHNA and CDR2 SNTAGT. This CDR3 is built from 13 residues. V was pared by 2 bases and J by 7 bases, with 8 bases between. This sample was taken from a study of T-cell reconstitution after alpha-beta-depleted transplantation in children. Study observations and caveats: Alpha-beta T cells about two months after transplant reportedly derived from several hundred expanded graft clones.

Preparing the TCRbeta library involved the use of unique molecular identifiers. TCRdb ran MiXCR on the PCR reads and lists one entry per CDR3 protein. The sample gives some 830,000 distinct CDR3 sequences, about 16% of which show up once; under 6% is in the top ten. This chain uses TRBV6-4 with TRBJ1-4; D is perhaps TRBD1 (6 bases). This material consisted of PBMCs, mostly from graft donor cells, taken 360 days after TCRalphabeta/CD19-depleted stem cell transplant. This TCR came from a male patient younger than 18 who had a stem cell transplant for acute lymphoblastic leukemia, so the T cells may come from the graft donor. DNA of the CDR3: TGTGCCAGCAGTGACAGGGGGAGTGAAAAACTGTTTTTT. Its translation is CASSDRGSEKLFF.